This T cell receptor (beta chain) was identified during a study of cytomegalovirus exposure and HLA in healthy donors. The CDR3 totals 14 residues. V shed 0 bases and J shed 7 bases, with 12 bases lying between them. Germline V gene lookup returns CDR1 SEHNR and CDR2 FQNEAQ (reference sequence). The PCR was carried out with 60 Vbeta primers and 13 Jbeta primers. Libraries were prepared by immunoSEQ multiplex PCR; TCRdb keeps only in-frame clonotypes and omits some of them. The sample records approximately 190,000 clones, more than 60% being singletons. Donors had nominal health at sampling but likely had unrecorded immune exposures.

Material for sequencing was PBMCs. V gene TRBV7-9 combines with J gene TRBJ1-2; D might be TRBD1 (6 bases). This receptor was taken from a young woman in good health and CMV-seropositive. The CDR3, as DNA: TGTGCCAGCAGCTTAGCCGCGGGGGCTGGTGGCTACACCTTC. It encodes CASSLAAGAGGYTF.